The 6 T cell receptor beta chains listed next were all sequenced from one sample in a study of T cell changes during pregnancy in multiple sclerosis. The repertoire was sequenced with immunoSEQ multiplex PCR; TCRdb's copy has only in-frame clones and lacks some. The table has about 17,000 clones, 88% seen once. Sequenced material: CD8+ T cells from peripheral blood mononuclear cells, taken after pregnancy. The receptor source for this set is a female donor in good health, enrolled as a control in a pregnancy study.

This sequence joins TRBV11-2 and TRBJ2-7, with TRBD1 matching 7 bases. CDR3 size: 15 residues. The V gene end was trimmed by 5 bases and the J gene end by 7 bases; junction bases not matched to a gene: 14. From germline, CDR1 is SGHAT and CDR2 FQNNGV. The CDR3 region is CASSPGTAVGWEQYF. CDR3 nucleotides: TGTGCCAGCAGCCCTGGGACAGCCGTAGGTTGGGAGCAGTACTTC.

This clone is medium-sized by share. The rearrangement uses TRBV9 and TRBJ1-2, with D unclear. The CDR3 loop spans 13 amino acids. The V end was cut by 0 bases, the J end by 3 bases, with 6 bases between. CDR1 and CDR2 (germline): SGDLS, YYNGEE. CDR3 bases: TGTGCCAGCAGCGTAGGAGGTGACTATGGCTACACCTTC. Translated, it gives CASSVGGDYGYTF.

This rearrangement joins TRBV28 to TRBJ1-2; TRBD1 aligns across 8 bases. Germline V gene sequence: CDR1 MDHEN, CDR2 SYDVKM. The CDR3 runs 14 residues. Germline trimming cut 2 bases from V and 4 bases from J; bases unmatched to any gene: 3. CDR3 region: CASSLDGTGYGYTF. DNA of the CDR3: TGTGCCAGCAGTTTAGATGGGACAGGCTATGGCTACACCTTC.

The V and J genes are TRBV5-6 and TRBJ1-2; 8 nucleotides align to TRBD1. J lost 0 bases, V lost 6 bases, and 7 bases had no gene match. CDR1 is SGHDT, CDR2 YYEEEE, per germline. The CDR3 contains 15 residues. CDR3 sequence reads: CASKLQGASNYGYTF. CDR3 DNA: TGTGCCAGCAAATTGCAGGGGGCTTCTAACTATGGCTACACCTTC.

The V call is TRBV9, the J call TRBJ2-7; 7 bases map to TRBD2. The germline V gene encodes CDR1 SGDLS and CDR2 YYNGEE. This CDR3 contains 14 residues. Germline trimming cut 7 bases from V and 1 base from J; bases unmatched to any gene: 8. The CDR3 is CASRAGVGSYEQYF. CDR3 in DNA: TGTGCCAGCCGGGCGGGAGTCGGGTCCTACGAGCAGTACTTC.

This chain joins TRBV7-9 and TRBJ1-2, with 8 positions matching TRBD1. Trimming at V came to 6 bases and at J to 2 bases, leaving 8 bases not matched to a gene. The germline V gene has CDR1 SEHNR and CDR2 FQNEAQ (reference sequence). The CDR3 spans 15 residues. The CDR3 nucleotides are TGTGCCAGCAGTCCTACCGGACAGGGCAACTATGGCTACACCTTC. Protein: CASSPTGQGNYGYTF.